Listed here are 16 T cell receptor beta chains from one sample, sequenced in a study of blood T cell repertoires in COVID-19. Data came from immunoSEQ multiplex PCR; TCRdb stores just in-frame clones and leaves some out. The table includes 50,000 to 70,000 clones, more than 55% detected once. Sequencing input: PBMCs or T cells enriched from blood (not recorded which). The receptors come from a woman aged 55-69 years who had been exposed to COVID-19.

The rearrangement links TRBV19 to TRBJ2-2; 7 nucleotides align to TRBD1. V was clipped by 1 base and J by 5 bases; unmatched bases: 1. CDR1 is LNHDA and CDR2 is SQIVND in the germline V gene (reference sequence). The CDR3 consists of 14 residues. Here the CDR3 reads CASSIATGTGELFF. The DNA of the CDR3 is TGTGCCAGTAGTATAGCGACAGGGACCGGGGAGCTGTTTTTT. Filled out from reference TRBV19 and TRBJ2-2, the complete variable domain reads DGGITQSPKYLFRKEGQNVTLSCEQNLNHDAMYWYRQDPGQGLRLIYYSQIVNDFQKGDIAEGYSVSREKKESFPLTVTSAQKNPTAFYLCASSIATGTGELFFGEGSRLTVL.

V is TRBV28 and J is TRBJ1-2; D is uncertain. Germline V CDR1 and CDR2: MDHEN, SYDVKM. V lost 2 bases, J lost 8 bases, and 18 bases lay in between. This CDR3 region has 15 residues. In DNA form, the CDR3 reads TGTGCCAGCAGTTTAGGGGAGGAGGCTTTAGGGGGCTACACCTTC. Translating gives CASSLGEEALGGYTF.

The chain joins TRBV29-1 to TRBJ2-7; tentatively, D is TRBD2 (6 bases). Trimming stripped 6 bases from V and 0 bases from J, with 12 bases between. The CDR3 totals 13 residues. Germline V gives CDR1 SQVTM, CDR2 ANQGSEA. The CDR3 DNA is TGCAGCGTGCGGGACGGGAGCTCCTACGAGCAGTACTTC. Translated, it gives CSVRDGSSYEQYF.

The rearrangement uses TRBV6-2 or TRBV6-3 and TRBJ2-2; perhaps TRBD1 as D (6 bases). Trimming cost V 5 bases and J 1 base, with 11 bases left between them. The CDR3 is made up of 15 amino acids. Germline V gene data show CDR1 as MNHEY and CDR2 as SVGEGT. The CDR3 bases are TGTGCCAGCAGTAAGGACAGACAGAACACCGGGGAGCTGTTTTTT. This translates into CASSKDRQNTGELFF.

The table lists this clone with a few counts. V is TRBV28 and J is TRBJ1-1; a weak D match, TRBD1 (5 bases). The CDR3 sequence is 12 residues long. Germline loops: CDR1 MDHEN, CDR2 SYDVKM. V gave up 2 bases and J gave up 4 bases, with 5 bases separating them. CDR3: CASSLQGTEAFF. The CDR3 nucleotides are TGTGCCAGCAGTTTACAGGGCACTGAAGCTTTCTTT.

The chain joins TRBV7-3 to TRBJ2-1; 11 bases map to TRBD2. Losses at the gene ends were 4 bases for V and 9 bases for J; bases not matched to a gene: 11. This CDR3 has 16 residues. Germline CDR1 and CDR2: SGHTA and FQGTGA. The CDR3 DNA sequence: TGTGCCAGCAGCTCTCCGACTAGCGGGGTGGGAGGTGAGCAGTTCTTC. This translates into CASSSPTSGVGGEQFF. Variable domain in full (rest from reference TRBV7-3 and TRBJ2-1): GAGVSQTPSNKVTEKGKYVELRCDPISGHTALYWYRQSLGQGPEFLIYFQGTGAADDSGLPNDRFFAVRPEGSVSTLKIQRTERGDSAVYLCASSSPTSGVGGEQFFGPGTRLTVL.

The chain employs TRBV28 and TRBJ1-4; 7 nucleotides match TRBD1. The CDR3 loop spans 13 amino acids. Germline V gene data show CDR1 as MDHEN and CDR2 as SYDVKM. V gave up 5 bases and J gave up 13 bases; unmatched junction bases: 10. CDR3 sequence reads: CASSAPGGRRLFF. CDR3 coding DNA: TGTGCCAGCAGTGCCCCAGGGGGTCGGCGACTGTTTTTT.

CDR3 sequence (DNA): TGCGCCAGCAGCTCGCGGACAGGGAATGGCGGGGAGCTGTTTTTT. Its translation is CASSSRTGNGGELFF. This chain joins TRBV5-1 and TRBJ2-2; 8 positions agree with TRBD1. This CDR3 contains 15 residues. J lost 7 bases, V lost 3 bases, and 8 bases had no gene match. Germline V gives CDR1 SGHRS, CDR2 YFSETQ.

The rearrangement joins TRBV11-2 to TRBJ1-4; 9 nucleotides match TRBD1. The CDR3 is 16 amino acids. Germline V gene lookup returns CDR1 SGHAT and CDR2 FQNNGV. V gave up 0 bases and J gave up 4 bases; unmatched junction bases: 3. CDR3 in amino acids: CASSLEQGASNEKLFF. The CDR3 DNA sequence: TGTGCCAGCAGCTTAGAACAGGGGGCGAGTAATGAAAAACTGTTTTTT.

The chain uses TRBV28 and TRBJ2-7; TRBD2 aligns across 9 bases. Germline V gene sequence: CDR1 MDHEN, CDR2 SYDVKM. The junction had 14 bases not matched to a gene; V was cut back by 11 bases and J by 6 bases. This CDR3 region has 14 residues. This chain's CDR3 is CAGAAPGLAAEQYF. In DNA form, the CDR3 reads TGTGCCGGGGCTGCTCCGGGACTAGCTGCCGAGCAGTACTTC.

J is TRBJ1-1 and V is TRBV19; 9 positions match TRBD1. V lost 5 bases to trimming and J lost 6 bases; unmatched junction nucleotides: 1. Germline V gene sequence: CDR1 LNHDA, CDR2 SQIVND (reference sequence). The CDR3 contains 12 residues. The CDR3 sequence: CASSRQGAEAFF. Here the CDR3 DNA reads TGTGCCAGTAGTCGACAGGGGGCTGAAGCTTTCTTT.

This chain links TRBV11-2 with TRBJ2-3; tentative D call: TRBD1 (6 bases). With 0 bases removed from V and 1 base from J, the gap between germline ends came to 23 bases. The CDR3 has 20 residues. Looked up from germline, CDR1 is SGHAT and CDR2 is FQNNGV. CDR3 region: CASSLDPRVRGYVRTDTQYF. The CDR3 bases are TGTGCCAGCAGCTTAGATCCGCGAGTCAGGGGATATGTTCGCACAGATACGCAGTATTTT.

This clone was detected once. V is TRBV9 and J is TRBJ2-5; 13 bases agree with TRBD2. The CDR3 totals 15 residues. V shed 4 bases, J shed 4 bases, and the junction held 4 bases outside the gene matches. The germline gives CDR1 SGDLS, CDR2 YYNGEE. DNA of the CDR3: TGTGCCAGCAGCCGGACTAGCGGGAGCGGAGAGACCCAGTACTTC. This codes for CASSRTSGSGETQYF.

The chain recombines TRBV10-2 with TRBJ2-7; possible D gene TRBD2, 6 bases. The CDR3 runs 15 residues. With 7 bases removed from V and 4 bases from J, the gap between germline ends came to 20 bases. Germline V CDR1 and CDR2: WSHSY, SAAADI. CDR3 sequence (DNA): TGCGCCAGCAACCCGACCCACCGGGGGATTTACGAGCAGTACTTC. It codes for CASNPTHRGIYEQYF.

The chain couples TRBV2 to TRBJ1-1; no firm D call. The V end was cut by 11 bases, the J end by 2 bases, with 15 bases between. The germline V gene encodes CDR1 SNHLY and CDR2 FYNNEI. The CDR3 loop spans 13 amino acids. The CDR3 here is CAYPTQNNTEAFF. The CDR3 nucleotides are TGTGCCTATCCAACTCAAAATAACACTGAAGCTTTCTTT.

The V and J genes are TRBV19 and TRBJ2-3, with 8 bases matching TRBD2. V shed 6 bases, J shed 1 base, and the junction held 9 bases outside the gene matches. The CDR3 is 16 residues long. Germline CDR1 and CDR2: LNHDA and SQIVND (reference sequence). Here the CDR3 reads CASSGRAIGGTDTQYF. The DNA for the CDR3 is TGTGCCAGTAGCGGGAGGGCAATTGGGGGCACAGATACGCAGTATTTT. Full variable domain (outside the CDR3, taken from reference TRBV19 and TRBJ2-3): DGGITQSPKYLFRKEGQNVTLSCEQNLNHDAMYWYRQDPGQGLRLIYYSQIVNDFQKGDIAEGYSVSREKKESFPLTVTSAQKNPTAFYLCASSGRAIGGTDTQYFGPGTRLTVL.